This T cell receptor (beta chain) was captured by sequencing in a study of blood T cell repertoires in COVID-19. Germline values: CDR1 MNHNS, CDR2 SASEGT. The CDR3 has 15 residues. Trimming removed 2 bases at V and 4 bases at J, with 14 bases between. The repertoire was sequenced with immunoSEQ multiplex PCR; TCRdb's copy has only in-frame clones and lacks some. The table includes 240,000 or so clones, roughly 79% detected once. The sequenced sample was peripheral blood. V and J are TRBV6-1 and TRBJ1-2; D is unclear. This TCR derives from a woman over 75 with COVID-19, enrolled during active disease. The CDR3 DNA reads TGTGCCAGCAGTGAAATAGCCATGAGTCTCTATGGCTACACCTTC. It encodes CASSEIAMSLYGYTF.